Shown below are 19 T cell receptor beta chains from a single sample sequenced in a study of response to subunit inactivated influenza vaccine. MiXCR was run by TCRdb on the RT-PCR reads, yielding one entry per CDR3 protein. This table holds 500,000 to 600,000 distinct CDR3 sequences, approximately 15% found once. The sample consisted of CD4+ T cells sorted from PBMCs, taken roughly 24 months after vaccination. These receptors originate from a man aged 50-75 years who received an inactivated influenza vaccine.

J is TRBJ2-7 and V is TRBV20-1; D gene unclear. V lost 2 bases and J lost 5, with 10 bases in between. The CDR3 runs to 12 residues. The germline CDR1 and CDR2 sequences are DFQATT and SNEGSKA (reference sequence). The DNA for the CDR3 is TGCAGTGCTAGATTCATCCCCGACGAGCAGTACTTC. Translation: CSARFIPDEQYF.

The V gene is TRBV6-5, the J gene TRBJ2-2, with TRBD1 identical over 7 bases. V lost 0 bases, J lost 5 bases, and 12 bases stayed unmatched. Germline CDR1 and CDR2: MNHEY and SVGAGI. This CDR3 is 18 amino acids long. The CDR3 DNA reads TGTGCCAGCAGTTACTCGTATACAGGGGCGGCCAAAACCGGGGAGCTGTTTTTT. This codes for CASSYSYTGAAKTGELFF.

V gene TRBV3-1 combines with J gene TRBJ2-1; 11 bases fit TRBD2. V shed 6 bases and J 6 bases; nucleotides not matched to a gene: 19. The CDR3 runs 19 residues. Germline CDR1 LGHDT, CDR2 YNNKEL (reference sequence). CDR3 coding DNA: TGTGCCAGCAGTTCTTCCGGGACTAGCGGAATCCCAGTCGGCAATGAGCAGTTCTTC. Its translation is CASSSSGTSGIPVGNEQFF.

This clonotype was observed many times. The chain couples TRBV4-3 to TRBJ1-1; D might be TRBD1 (5 bases). V gave up 4 bases and J gave up 5 bases, with 17 bases separating them. The CDR3 extends over 15 amino acids. Germline V gene lookup returns CDR1 LGHNA and CDR2 YSLEER. Here the CDR3 reads CASSPVWGGETEAFF. The CDR3 nucleotides read TGCGCCAGCAGCCCGGTATGGGGGGGAGAGACTGAAGCTTTCTTT.

The chain recombines TRBV12-3 or TRBV12-4 with TRBJ1-1; D possibly corresponds to TRBD1 (6 bases). The CDR3 consists of 13 residues. V was cut by 3 bases and J by 9 bases, with 14 bases left in between. The CDR3 spells CASSLEGGVKAFF. The DNA for the CDR3 is TGTGCCAGCAGTTTGGAGGGGGGGGTCAAAGCTTTCTTT.

In this sample, this clonotype turned up many times. This chain joins TRBV3-1 and TRBJ2-3; 11 bases fit TRBD2. Germline-derived CDR1 and CDR2 are LGHDT and YNNKEL (reference sequence). This CDR3 contains 18 residues. V lost 0 bases, J lost 8 bases, and 13 bases stayed unmatched. The DNA for the CDR3 is TGTGCCAGCAGCCAAGATCTACTAGCGGGAGTGGGGTCTGGTACGCAGTATTTT. Protein product: CASSQDLLAGVGSGTQYF.

This clonotype was seen more than once but under ten times. A much larger clone differs from this one at a single base, so this may be a read error. The rearrangement uses TRBV11-2 and TRBJ2-1; the D gene could be TRBD1 or TRBD2 (6 bases each). The CDR3 extends over 13 amino acids. Germline CDR1 and CDR2: SGHAT and FQNNGV. The CDR3 loop reads CASGLDRRGGGFF. The CDR3 nucleotides are TGTGCCAGCGGCTTAGATCGGCGCGGAGGGGGATTCTTC.

A few counts support this clonotype. The genes are TRBV12-5 and TRBJ2-1; 8 bases align to TRBD1. The germline gives CDR1 LGHNT, CDR2 FRNRAP. Trimming at V came to 2 bases and at J to 2 bases, leaving 5 bases not matched to a gene. This CDR3 contains 16 residues. The CDR3: CASGLMTGATYNEQFF. The CDR3 bases are TGTGCTAGTGGTTTGATGACAGGGGCCACCTACAATGAGCAGTTCTTC.

This clonotype was picked up many times. V gene TRBV5-1 combines with J gene TRBJ2-1, with D possibly matching TRBD2 (5 bases). This CDR3 is built from 13 residues. V was pared by 4 bases and J by 9 bases, with 14 bases between. CDR1 and CDR2 (germline): SGHRS, YFSETQ. The CDR3 protein is CASSTILDLEQFF. The CDR3 DNA follows: TGCGCCAGCAGCACTATACTAGATCTTGAGCAGTTCTTC. Using reference TRBV5-1 and TRBJ2-1 for the parts outside the CDR3, the full variable domain is KAGVTQTPRYLIKTRGQQVTLSCSPISGHRSVSWYQQTPGQGLQFLFEYFSETQRNKGNFPGRFSGRQFSNSRSEMNVSTLELGDSALYLCASSTILDLEQFFGPGTRLTVL.

The V and J genes are TRBV6-5 and TRBJ2-7; 11 bases map to TRBD2. This CDR3 has 16 residues. Per the germline V gene, CDR1 is MNHEY and CDR2 is SVGAGI. Losses at the gene ends were 4 bases for V and 3 bases for J; bases not matched to a gene: 8. CDR3 residues: CASSSFLAGGLYEQYF. In DNA, the CDR3 is TGTGCCAGCAGTTCATTCCTAGCGGGAGGTCTCTACGAGCAGTACTTC.

This rearrangement joins TRBV20-1 to TRBJ2-3, with D possibly matching TRBD2 (6 bases). This CDR3 is 13 amino acids long. Between the trimmed V and J ends, which lost 3 bases and 6 bases, there was a span of 13 bases. Germline lookup yields CDR1 DFQATT and CDR2 SNEGSKA (reference sequence). CDR3 nucleotide sequence: TGCAGTGCTAGCGGGGACTTATTCGATACGCAGTATTTT. As protein: CSASGDLFDTQYF.

This clonotype was observed a handful of times. The chain couples TRBV7-2 to TRBJ2-1; 7 bases are a match to TRBD1. V shed 0 bases, J shed 2 bases, and the junction held 4 bases outside the gene matches. Germline V gives CDR1 SGHTA, CDR2 FQGNSA. The CDR3 is made up of 16 amino acids. CDR3 residues: CASSLARQGPYNEQFF. CDR3 coding DNA: TGTGCCAGCAGCTTAGCGCGACAGGGCCCCTACAATGAGCAGTTCTTC.

This clonotype was seen only a few times. The chain carries TRBV6-5 and TRBJ2-7; 10 nucleotides align to TRBD1. V was clipped by 4 bases and J by 4 bases; unmatched bases: 7. Germline V CDR1 and CDR2: MNHEY, SVGAGI. This CDR3 comprises 15 residues. The CDR3 reads CASSFTTGGLYEQYF. CDR3 coding DNA: TGTGCCAGCAGTTTCACGACAGGGGGCTTGTACGAGCAGTACTTC.

This clonotype has a count of ten or more. The rearrangement uses TRBV9 and TRBJ2-5; D remains unclear. Trimming stripped 3 bases from V and 0 bases from J, with 6 bases between. The germline V gene encodes CDR1 SGDLS and CDR2 YYNGEE. CDR3 length: 13 residues. The CDR3 DNA follows: TGTGCCAGCAGCGGCCCGAACCAAGAGACCCAGTACTTC. This encodes CASSGPNQETQYF.

This clonotype was seen a handful of times. The chain links TRBV20-1 to TRBJ1-5; D is ambiguous. Germline lookup yields CDR1 DFQATT and CDR2 SNEGSKA (reference sequence). V shed 5 bases and J shed 1 base, with 15 bases lying between them. The CDR3 runs to 15 residues. The CDR3 loop is CSAGRATGSNQPQHF. CDR3 DNA sequence: TGCAGTGCTGGGAGGGCTACGGGGAGCAATCAGCCCCAGCATTTT.

The genes are TRBV5-1 and TRBJ2-7; D is unclear. The CDR3 extends over 15 amino acids. Trimming removed 7 bases from V and 1 base from J, with 18 bases in between. The germline CDR1 and CDR2 sequences are SGHRS and YFSETQ. CDR3 sequence (DNA): TGCGCCAGCGGGCCTTCTCCGTGGGCTTCCTACGAGCAGTACTTC. Its translation is CASGPSPWASYEQYF. The full variable domain, in which reference TRBV5-1 and TRBJ2-7 provide the parts outside the CDR3, is KAGVTQTPRYLIKTRGQQVTLSCSPISGHRSVSWYQQTPGQGLQFLFEYFSETQRNKGNFPGRFSGRQFSNSRSEMNVSTLELGDSALYLCASGPSPWASYEQYFGPGTRLTVT.

In its sample, this clonotype was seen once. CDR3 DNA: TGTGCCAGCAGGCTGGGACAGGCCTCTGGAAACACCATATATTTT. Its protein is CASRLGQASGNTIYF. This sequence joins TRBV2 and TRBJ1-3; 8 nucleotides align to TRBD1. From germline, CDR1 is SNHLY and CDR2 FYNNEI. The trim removed 6 bases at V and 0 bases at J, leaving 4 bases unmatched. CDR3 length equals 15 residues.

This clonotype was counted ten times or more. The chain joins TRBV28 to TRBJ1-5; 7 nucleotides line up with TRBD1. This CDR3 is built from 19 residues. Germline CDR1 is MDHEN and CDR2 is SYDVKM. Trimming removed 5 bases from V and 3 bases from J; junction bases left unmatched: 19. DNA of the CDR3: TGTGCCAGCAGTAGATTAAGGGGGCTGGGGGTTTCGAACAATCAGCCCCAGCATTTT. Residues: CASSRLRGLGVSNNQPQHF. Supplemented by reference TRBV28 and TRBJ1-5, the full variable domain reads DVKVTQSSRYLVKRTGEKVFLECVQDMDHENMFWYRQDPGLGLRLIYFSYDVKMKEKGDIPEGYSVSREKKERFSLILESASTNQTSMYLCASSRLRGLGVSNNQPQHFGDGTRLSIL.

The genes are TRBV7-2 and TRBJ2-5, with D possibly matching TRBD2 (5 bases). The CDR3 extends over 14 amino acids. The V end was cut by 5 bases, the J end by 5 bases, with 15 bases between. The V gene's germline CDR1 is SGHTA and CDR2 FQGNSA. The CDR3 reads CASSPPLGEETQYF. The DNA for the CDR3 is TGTGCCAGCAGCCCCCCCCTCGGGGAGGAGACCCAGTACTTC.